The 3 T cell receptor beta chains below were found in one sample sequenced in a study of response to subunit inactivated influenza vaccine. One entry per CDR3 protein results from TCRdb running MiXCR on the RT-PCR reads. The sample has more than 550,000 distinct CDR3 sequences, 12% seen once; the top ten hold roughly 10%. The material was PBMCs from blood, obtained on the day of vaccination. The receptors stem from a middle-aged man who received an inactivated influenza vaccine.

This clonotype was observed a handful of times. The CDR3 reads CASSSDRGPLYEQYF. The CDR3 bases are TGCGCCAGCAGCTCGGACAGGGGGCCGCTCTACGAGCAGTACTTC. This chain uses TRBV5-1 with TRBJ2-7, with TRBD1 identical over 11 bases. V lost 3 bases and J lost 3; bases outside the gene matches: 5. CDR3 size: 15 residues. The germline V gene has CDR1 SGHRS and CDR2 YFSETQ. The entire variable domain, with the rest obtained from reference TRBV5-1 and TRBJ2-7, is as follows: KAGVTQTPRYLIKTRGQQVTLSCSPISGHRSVSWYQQTPGQGLQFLFEYFSETQRNKGNFPGRFSGRQFSNSRSEMNVSTLELGDSALYLCASSSDRGPLYEQYFGPGTRLTVT.

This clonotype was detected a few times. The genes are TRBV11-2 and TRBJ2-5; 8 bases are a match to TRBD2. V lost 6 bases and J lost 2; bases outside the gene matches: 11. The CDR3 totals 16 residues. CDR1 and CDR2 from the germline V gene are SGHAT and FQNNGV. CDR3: CASSFNSGMGQETQYF. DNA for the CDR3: TGTGCCAGCAGTTTTAATAGCGGGATGGGGCAAGAGACCCAGTACTTC.

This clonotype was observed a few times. CDR3 in amino acids: CASSAGSRAQYF. The CDR3 region has the DNA TGTGCCAGCAGTGCAGGGAGCAGGGCGCAGTATTTT. J is TRBJ2-3 and V is TRBV12-3 or TRBV12-4, with D perhaps given as TRBD1 or TRBD2 (5 bases each). This CDR3 spans 12 amino acids. V was clipped by 5 bases and J by 10 bases, with 13 bases between them.